What follows are 13 T cell receptor beta chains derived from one specimen sequenced in a study of CD8 T cells in ankylosing spondylitis. TCRdb re-called the 5' RACE reads through MiXCR, storing one row per CDR3 protein. The data hold around 250,000 distinct CDR3 sequences, with approximately 11% observed a single time. The sequencing sample was made of blood, either unsorted or a sorted T cell fraction (not recorded which). Source of these receptors: a male donor with ankylosing spondylitis or in good health (not recorded which).

The CDR3 protein is CASSYSTSLSTDTQYF. CDR3 nucleotide sequence: TGTGCCAGCAGCTACTCTACTAGCCTCAGCACAGATACGCAGTATTTT. The gene calls are TRBV9 and TRBJ2-3; tentative D call: TRBD2 (6 bases). V lost 4 bases and J lost 0, with 15 bases in between. This CDR3 has 16 residues. CDR1 is SGDLS and CDR2 is YYNGEE in the germline V gene.

Ten or more counts support this clonotype. The chain uses TRBV20-1 and TRBJ1-6; possible D gene TRBD1, 6 bases. The V gene's germline CDR1 is DFQATT and CDR2 SNEGSKA (reference sequence). V was cut by 4 bases and J by 4 bases, with 14 bases left in between. The CDR3 loop spans 15 amino acids. The CDR3 spells CSAKGDIRYNSPLHF. DNA for the CDR3: TGCAGTGCTAAAGGGGACATAAGATATAATTCACCCCTCCACTTT.

A note on this clonotype: With a much larger clone just one base away, this may be a read error. This chain joins TRBV12-3 or TRBV12-4 and TRBJ2-5; perhaps D is TRBD1 or TRBD2 (5 bases each). The length of the CDR3 is 15 residues. V lost 6 bases and J lost 5, with 19 bases in between. The CDR3 here is CASRYWDRTTETQYF. Written as DNA, the CDR3 is TGTGCCAGCAGATACTGGGACCGTACAACGGAGACCCAGTACTTC.

This clonotype was observed a handful of times. The genes are TRBV29-1 and TRBJ1-1, with D perhaps matching TRBD1 (5 bases). V was shortened by 3 bases and J by 6 bases, with 11 bases between the two germline ends. This CDR3 comprises 12 residues. Germline-derived CDR1 and CDR2 are SQVTM and ANQGSEA. CDR3 region: CSVDAGRSEAFF. The CDR3 bases are TGCAGCGTTGACGCAGGGCGGTCTGAAGCTTTCTTT.

The chain combines TRBV7-3 with TRBJ2-1, with 7 bases matching TRBD2. The length of the CDR3 is 16 residues. Unmatched junction bases numbered 7, after V lost 5 bases and J lost 0 bases. Germline CDR1 and CDR2: SGHTA and FQGTGA. The chain's CDR3 is CASSPSSSGSYNEQFF. The CDR3 DNA follows: TGTGCCAGCAGCCCTTCGTCTAGCGGCTCCTACAATGAGCAGTTCTTC.

In its sample, this clonotype was seen many times. This chain uses TRBV20-1 with TRBJ2-1; D is perhaps TRBD2 (6 bases). Between the trimmed V and J ends, which lost 0 bases and 4 bases, there was a span of 16 bases. This CDR3 has 16 residues. Looked up from germline, CDR1 is DFQATT and CDR2 is SNEGSKA (reference sequence). CDR3 in DNA: TGCAGTGCTAGAGATCCTCTTCTAGCGACTTACAATGAGCAGTTCTTC. It translates to CSARDPLLATYNEQFF.

This chain links TRBV11-1 with TRBJ1-1; perhaps TRBD1 as D (5 bases). Germline V CDR1 and CDR2: SGHAT, FQDESV (reference sequence). The CDR3 has 14 residues. Trimming left V 7 bases short and J 3 bases short, with 15 bases between. CDR3 amino acids: CASNSRAGYTEAFF. CDR3 coding DNA: TGTGCCAGCAACTCCAGGGCGGGGTACACTGAAGCTTTCTTT.

This clonotype was observed a few times. CDR3 coding DNA: TGTGCCAGCAGAAAAACGGGACTAGCGGGCTCGGGTGAGCAGTTCTTC. This sequence encodes CASRKTGLAGSGEQFF. V gene TRBV3-1 combines with J gene TRBJ2-1; TRBD2 matches 12 bases. CDR1 is LGHDT and CDR2 is YNNKEL in the germline V gene (reference sequence). This CDR3 is built from 16 residues. V dropped 6 bases and J dropped 9; count of bases not matched to a gene: 12.

This clonotype was observed a handful of times. This chain joins TRBV4-1 and TRBJ2-1, with 7 nucleotides matching TRBD2. Unmatched junction bases numbered 4, after V lost 4 bases and J lost 1 base. CDR3 length: 15 amino acids. The germline V gene encodes CDR1 MGHRA and CDR2 YSYEKL. The CDR3 DNA is TGCGCCAGCAGCCCAAGCGGGGTTTCCTACAATGAGCAGTTCTTC. Its translation: CASSPSGVSYNEQFF.

This chain joins TRBV6-5 and TRBJ1-1; D is ambiguous. Germline V gives CDR1 MNHEY, CDR2 SVGAGI. This CDR3 has 12 residues. V gave up 8 bases and J gave up 4 bases, with 11 bases separating them. CDR3 nucleotide sequence: TGTGCCAGCCTCGGGGTAGGCACTGAAGCTTTCTTT. This sequence encodes CASLGVGTEAFF.

This clonotype was seen repeatedly, ten times or more. V is TRBV9 and J is TRBJ2-1; a possible D gene is TRBD2 (6 bases). Looked up from germline, CDR1 is SGDLS and CDR2 is YYNGEE. Trimming took off 0 bases at V and 4 bases at J, with 11 bases between the two ends. The CDR3 spans 15 residues. The CDR3 here is CASSVEGAGYNEQFF. As DNA, the CDR3 is TGTGCCAGCAGCGTAGAAGGAGCGGGTTACAATGAGCAGTTCTTC.

This clonotype appeared a few times. The V gene is TRBV6-1, the J gene TRBJ2-3; 7 bases map to TRBD2. Germline V gene sequence: CDR1 MNHNS, CDR2 SASEGT. The CDR3 runs to 14 residues. The V and J ends lost 4 bases and 5 bases, in that order; junction bases with no gene match: 6. The CDR3 region is CASSVGLGGDTQYF. CDR3 nucleotide sequence: TGTGCCAGCAGTGTTGGACTAGGAGGAGATACGCAGTATTTT.

The chain joins TRBV18 to TRBJ2-3, with 10 bases identical to TRBD2. Germline V gene lookup returns CDR1 KGHSH and CDR2 LQKENI. This CDR3 has 14 residues. V was pared by 8 bases and J by 1 base, with 3 bases of the junction left unmatched. The CDR3 bases are TGTGCCAGCCGAACTAGCGGGGGCACAGATACGCAGTATTTT. Translation: CASRTSGGTDTQYF.